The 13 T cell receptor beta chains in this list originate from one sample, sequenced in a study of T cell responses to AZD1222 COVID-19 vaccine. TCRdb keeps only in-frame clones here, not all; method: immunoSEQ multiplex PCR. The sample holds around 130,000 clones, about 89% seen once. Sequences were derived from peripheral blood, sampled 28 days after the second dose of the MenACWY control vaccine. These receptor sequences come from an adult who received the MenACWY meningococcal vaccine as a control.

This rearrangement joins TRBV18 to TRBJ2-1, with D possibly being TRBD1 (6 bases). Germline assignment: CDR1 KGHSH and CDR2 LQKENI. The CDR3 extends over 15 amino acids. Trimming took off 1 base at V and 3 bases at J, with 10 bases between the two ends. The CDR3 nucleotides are TGTGCCAGCTCACCACGGGACAAGGTCTACAATGAGCAGTTCTTC. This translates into CASSPRDKVYNEQFF.

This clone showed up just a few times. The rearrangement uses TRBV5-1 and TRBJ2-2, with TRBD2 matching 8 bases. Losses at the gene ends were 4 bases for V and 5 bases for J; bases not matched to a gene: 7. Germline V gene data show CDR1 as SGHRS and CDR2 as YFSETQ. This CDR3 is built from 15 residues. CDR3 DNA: TGCGCCAGCAGCCCCAGCGGGAGTCGAACCGGGGAGCTGTTTTTT. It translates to CASSPSGSRTGELFF.

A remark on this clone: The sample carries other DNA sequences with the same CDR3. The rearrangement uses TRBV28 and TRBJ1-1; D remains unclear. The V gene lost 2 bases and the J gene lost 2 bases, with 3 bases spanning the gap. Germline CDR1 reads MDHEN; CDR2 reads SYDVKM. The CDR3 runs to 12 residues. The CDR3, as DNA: TGTGCCAGCAGTTTAAGAAACACTGAAGCTTTCTTT. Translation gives CASSLRNTEAFF.

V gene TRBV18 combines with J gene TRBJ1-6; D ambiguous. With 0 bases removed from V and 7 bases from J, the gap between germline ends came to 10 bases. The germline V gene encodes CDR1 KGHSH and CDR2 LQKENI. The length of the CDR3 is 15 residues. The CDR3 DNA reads TGTGCCAGCTCACCACCCGGGGTTGAGAATTCACCCCTCCACTTT. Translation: CASSPPGVENSPLHF. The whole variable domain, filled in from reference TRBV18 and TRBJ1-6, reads NAGVMQNPRHLVRRRGQEARLRCSPMKGHSHVYWYRQLPEEGLKFMVYLQKENIIDESGMPKERFSAEFPKEGPSILRIQQVVRGDSAAYFCASSPPGVENSPLHFGNGTRLTVT.

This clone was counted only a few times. The CDR3 sequence: CASSLLGTEPYNEQFF. Written as DNA, the CDR3 is TGTGCCAGCAGTTTATTAGGCACAGAACCCTACAATGAGCAGTTCTTC. The genes are TRBV28 and TRBJ2-1; D uncertain. Looked up from germline, CDR1 is MDHEN and CDR2 is SYDVKM. Trimming pared 1 base from V and 2 bases from J, leaving 12 bases between. The CDR3 is 16 amino acids.

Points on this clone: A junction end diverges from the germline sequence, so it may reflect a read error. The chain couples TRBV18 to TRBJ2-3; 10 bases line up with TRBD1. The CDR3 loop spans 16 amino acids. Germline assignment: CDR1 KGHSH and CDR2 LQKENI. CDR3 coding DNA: TGTGCCAGCTCCCCACAGACAGGGGGCGATTCAGATACGCAGTATTTT. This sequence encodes CASSPQTGGDSDTQYF.

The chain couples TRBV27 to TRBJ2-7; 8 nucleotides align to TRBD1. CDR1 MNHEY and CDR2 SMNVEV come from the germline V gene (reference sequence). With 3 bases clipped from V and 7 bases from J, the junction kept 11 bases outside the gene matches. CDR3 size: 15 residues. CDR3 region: CASSLSAGGEWEQYF. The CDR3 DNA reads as TGTGCCAGCAGTTTGTCGGCAGGGGGCGAGTGGGAGCAGTACTTC.

CDR3 protein: CASSQVSSAGTGELFF. Here the CDR3 DNA reads TGTGCCAGCAGCCAAGTGTCCAGCGCCGGGACCGGGGAGCTGTTTTTT. The chain joins TRBV3-1 (or the pseudogene TRBV3-2) to TRBJ2-2; D call uncertain. V gave up 1 base and J gave up 5 bases, with 14 bases separating them. Germline V gives CDR1 LGHDT, CDR2 YNNKEL (reference sequence). The length of the CDR3 is 16 residues.

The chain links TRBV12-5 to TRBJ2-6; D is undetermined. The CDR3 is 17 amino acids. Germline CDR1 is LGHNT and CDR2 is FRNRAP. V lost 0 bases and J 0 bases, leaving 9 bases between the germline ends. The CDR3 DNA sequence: TGTGCTAGTGGTTTGGTTCTCACAGCCTCTGGGGCCAACGTCCTGACTTTC. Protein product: CASGLVLTASGANVLTF.

CDR3 nucleotide sequence: TGTGCCAGCAGCCCTCCAGGGGCAAGCAATCAGCCCCAGCATTTT. Translating it yields CASSPPGASNQPQHF. V and J are TRBV7-2 and TRBJ1-5, with D perhaps matching TRBD1 (6 bases). The germline V gene has CDR1 SGHTA and CDR2 FQGNSA. The CDR3 extends over 15 amino acids. Between the trimmed V and J ends, which lost 5 bases and 1 base, there was a span of 12 bases.

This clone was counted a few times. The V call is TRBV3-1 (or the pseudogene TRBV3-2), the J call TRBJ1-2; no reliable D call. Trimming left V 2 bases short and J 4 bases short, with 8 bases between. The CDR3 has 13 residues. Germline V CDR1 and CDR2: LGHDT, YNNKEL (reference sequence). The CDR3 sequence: CASSQPLGYGYTF. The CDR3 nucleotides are TGTGCCAGCAGCCAACCACTCGGCTATGGCTACACCTTC.

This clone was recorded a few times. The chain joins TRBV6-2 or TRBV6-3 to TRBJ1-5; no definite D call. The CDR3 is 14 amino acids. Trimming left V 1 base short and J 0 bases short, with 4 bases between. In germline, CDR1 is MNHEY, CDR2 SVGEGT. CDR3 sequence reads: CASSYWGSNQPQHF. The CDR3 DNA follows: TGTGCCAGCAGTTACTGGGGTAGCAATCAGCCCCAGCATTTT.

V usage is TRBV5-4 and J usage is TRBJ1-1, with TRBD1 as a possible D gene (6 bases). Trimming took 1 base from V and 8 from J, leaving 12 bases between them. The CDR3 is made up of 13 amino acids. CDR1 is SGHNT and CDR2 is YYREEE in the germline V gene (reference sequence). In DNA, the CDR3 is TGTGCCAGCAGCTTGAACAGGGCTATGGAAGCTTTCTTT. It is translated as CASSLNRAMEAFF.